Each of the 17 T cell receptor beta chains below was sequenced from the same sample in a study of blood T cell repertoires in COVID-19. Generated by immunoSEQ multiplex PCR, the TCRdb table keeps only in-frame clones and is missing some. The sample lists 120,000 or so clones, over 75% occurring once. Material: peripheral blood. Source of these receptors: a man of 80 years or more with active or convalescent COVID-19.

The rearrangement links TRBV30 to TRBJ2-2; TRBD1 agrees at 7 bases. Germline CDR1 reads GTSNPN; CDR2 reads SVGIG (reference sequence). This CDR3 comprises 15 residues. V dropped 5 bases and J dropped 5; count of bases not matched to a gene: 11. CDR3: CAWSHTGVRTGELFF. The CDR3 DNA follows: TGTGCCTGGTCCCACACAGGGGTTCGGACCGGGGAGCTGTTTTTT.

V is TRBV7-8 and J is TRBJ2-7, with 9 bases that match TRBD1. Germline-derived CDR1 and CDR2 are SGHVS and FQNEAQ. V gave up 6 bases and J gave up 5 bases; unmatched junction bases: 14. This CDR3 contains 16 residues. CDR3 coding DNA: TGTGCCAGCAGTACCCTTTATCGTACAGGGGGCAACGAGCAGTACTTC. This encodes CASSTLYRTGGNEQYF.

This clone appeared once. This sequence joins TRBV10-1 and TRBJ2-3, with 8 positions matching TRBD2. This CDR3 is 20 amino acids long. Trimming removed 5 bases from V and 2 bases from J; junction bases left unmatched: 21. Germline V gives CDR1 WNHNN, CDR2 SYGVQD (reference sequence). The CDR3 DNA reads as TGCGCCAGCAGTCCTAGCCCCGCAAAAAAAACTAGCGGACACACAGATACGCAGTATTTT. Protein product: CASSPSPAKKTSGHTDTQYF.

This chain links TRBV4-2 with TRBJ2-1; TRBD2 matches 12 bases. Germline V lookup: CDR1 LGHNA, CDR2 YNFKEQ. This CDR3 is built from 18 residues. V lost 1 base and J lost 0; bases outside the gene matches: 4. The CDR3 nucleotides are TGTGCCAGCAGCCAAGGACTAGCGGGAGATAGCTCCTACAATGAGCAGTTCTTC. As protein: CASSQGLAGDSSYNEQFF.

The chain joins TRBV29-1 to TRBJ1-5; D gene ambiguous. The germline CDR1 and CDR2 sequences are SQVTM and ANQGSEA. This CDR3 region has 12 residues. V lost 2 bases to trimming and J lost 1 base, with 3 bases between them. In DNA, the CDR3 is TGCAGCGTTGAACAGAGCAATCAGCCCCAGCATTTT. Amino acid sequence: CSVEQSNQPQHF.

The chain joins TRBV5-5 to TRBJ2-6; 11 bases agree with TRBD2. This CDR3 contains 18 residues. With V trimmed by 4 bases and J by 3 bases, 9 bases remained unmatched. Germline V gives CDR1 SGHKS, CDR2 YYEKEE (reference sequence). CDR3 in amino acids: CASSALSGGANGANVLTF. CDR3 bases: TGTGCCAGCAGCGCCCTTAGCGGGGGGGCCAATGGGGCCAACGTCCTGACTTTC.

The rearrangement uses TRBV2 and TRBJ1-2, with D unresolved. The CDR3 is made up of 13 amino acids. Between the trimmed V and J ends, which lost 1 base and 0 bases, there was a span of 3 bases. The germline gives CDR1 SNHLY, CDR2 FYNNEI. CDR3 DNA: TGTGCCAGCAGTGAAGGCGCTAACTATGGCTACACCTTC. Its translation: CASSEGANYGYTF.

The table lists this clone with a few counts. The rearrangement joins TRBV7-6 to TRBJ2-1, with 9 bases lining up with TRBD1. V lost 4 bases to trimming and J lost 5 bases; unmatched junction nucleotides: 6. This CDR3 is 15 amino acids long. CDR1 is SGHVS, CDR2 FNYEAQ, per germline. In nucleotides, the CDR3 is TGTGCCAGCAGCTCTCCTGGGGACAGGGACAATGAGCAGTTCTTC. It specifies CASSSPGDRDNEQFF.

This clone showed up just once. This rearrangement joins TRBV28 to TRBJ2-7, with D perhaps TRBD1 (5 bases). V was clipped by 7 bases and J by 3 bases, with 13 bases between them. This CDR3 is 13 amino acids long. The germline CDR1 and CDR2 sequences are MDHEN and SYDVKM. In nucleotides, the CDR3 is TGTGCCAGCAACTCAGGGCAGATCTACGAGCAGTACTTC. This gives the protein CASNSGQIYEQYF.

The chain joins TRBV5-1 to TRBJ2-3; the match to TRBD1 covers 10 bases. V trimming: 2 bases; J trimming: 6 bases; junction bases outside the gene matches: 6. The CDR3 consists of 15 residues. Looked up from germline, CDR1 is SGHRS and CDR2 is YFSETQ. The CDR3 region is CASSFGTGAGDTQYF. The CDR3 bases are TGCGCCAGCAGCTTCGGGACAGGGGCAGGGGATACGCAGTATTTT. The full variable domain, rest sourced from reference TRBV5-1 and TRBJ2-3, is KAGVTQTPRYLIKTRGQQVTLSCSPISGHRSVSWYQQTPGQGLQFLFEYFSETQRNKGNFPGRFSGRQFSNSRSEMNVSTLELGDSALYLCASSFGTGAGDTQYFGPGTRLTVL.

This clone is a singleton in its sample. The chain couples TRBV4-3 to TRBJ2-2, with 9 bases identical to TRBD1. Germline V CDR1 and CDR2: LGHNA, YSLEER. The CDR3 consists of 17 residues. Trimming removed 10 bases from V and 0 bases from J; junction bases left unmatched: 12. This CDR3 is CANGGQGPVSNTGELFF. CDR3 sequence (DNA): TGCGCCAATGGAGGACAGGGGCCCGTCTCGAACACCGGGGAGCTGTTTTTT.

The chain joins TRBV11-2 to TRBJ2-1; D may be TRBD2 (5 bases). Germline V gene data show CDR1 as SGHAT and CDR2 as FQNNGV. CDR3 size: 14 residues. Trimming removed 5 bases from V and 7 bases from J, with 15 bases in between. CDR3 residues: CASSTLTGWNEQFF. CDR3 sequence (DNA): TGTGCCAGCAGCACCCTAACGGGGTGGAATGAGCAGTTCTTC. The full variable domain, completed using reference TRBV11-2 and TRBJ2-1, is EAGVAQSPRYKIIEKRQSVAFWCNPISGHATLYWYQQILGQGPKLLIQFQNNGVVDDSQLPKDRFSAERLKGVDSTLKIQPAKLEDSAVYLCASSTLTGWNEQFFGPGTRLTVL.

CDR3 nucleotide sequence: TGTGCCAGCTCCCCCCCCACAGGGGCCCTCGAGCAGTACTTC. Translation: CASSPPTGALEQYF. The rearrangement uses TRBV18 and TRBJ2-7; 7 bases are a match to TRBD1. This CDR3 is built from 14 residues. V was pared by 6 bases and J by 6 bases, with 11 bases of the junction left unmatched. CDR1 KGHSH and CDR2 LQKENI come from the germline V gene.

V gene TRBV7-9 combines with J gene TRBJ2-7; D gene uncertain. This CDR3 is 15 amino acids long. Trimming took 3 bases from V and 0 from J, leaving 12 bases between them. Germline loops: CDR1 SEHNR, CDR2 FQNEAQ (reference sequence). CDR3 protein: CASSFTWLSSYEQYF. CDR3 nucleotide sequence: TGTGCCAGCAGCTTCACGTGGCTCAGCTCCTACGAGCAGTACTTC. Full variable domain (rest looked up from reference TRBV7-9 and TRBJ2-7): DTGVSQNPRHKITKRGQNVTFRCDPISEHNRLYWYRQTLGQGPEFLTYFQNEAQLEKSRLLSDRFSAERPKGSFSTLEIQRTEQGDSAMYLCASSFTWLSSYEQYFGPGTRLTVT.

CDR3 residues: CASSLANGASTDTQYF. CDR3 coding DNA: TGCGCCAGCAGCTTGGCCAATGGAGCTAGCACAGATACGCAGTATTTT. The chain couples TRBV5-1 to TRBJ2-3; D call uncertain. Per germline, CDR1 SGHRS and CDR2 YFSETQ. This CDR3 comprises 16 residues. V was cut by 0 bases and J by 0 bases, with 11 bases left in between.

The chain combines TRBV6-2 or TRBV6-3 with TRBJ1-1; D not certain. V was cut by 2 bases and J by 5 bases, with 15 bases left in between. This CDR3 has 15 residues. Germline values: CDR1 MNHEY, CDR2 SVGEGT. CDR3 protein: CASSYELLLRTEAFF. The CDR3 region has the DNA TGTGCCAGCAGTTACGAGCTCCTCCTGAGGACTGAAGCTTTCTTT.

The chain combines TRBV18 with TRBJ2-1; 9 nucleotides line up with TRBD2. Germline V lookup: CDR1 KGHSH, CDR2 LQKENI. The trim removed 1 base at V and 7 bases at J, leaving 14 bases unmatched. The CDR3 covers 18 residues. DNA of the CDR3: TGTGCCAGCTCACCACACCCAGCGGGAGGTCCTATAATGAATGAGCAGTTCTTC. This encodes CASSPHPAGGPIMNEQFF. Looking up the rest from reference TRBV18 and TRBJ2-1 gives the full variable domain: NAGVMQNPRHLVRRRGQEARLRCSPMKGHSHVYWYRQLPEEGLKFMVYLQKENIIDESGMPKERFSAEFPKEGPSILRIQQVVRGDSAAYFCASSPHPAGGPIMNEQFFGPGTRLTVL.